Listed here are 6 T cell receptor beta chains from one sample, sequenced in a study of blood T cell repertoires in COVID-19. Assay used: immunoSEQ multiplex PCR; TCRdb lists only in-frame clones, some missing. The table lists roughly 260,000 clones, 83% of them singletons. Sequencing used PBMCs or T cells enriched from blood (not recorded which). The receptors stem from a woman aged 40 to 50 who had been exposed to COVID-19.

This chain uses TRBV20-1 with TRBJ1-2; no reliable D call. CDR1 is DFQATT, CDR2 SNEGSKA, per germline (reference sequence). The V end was cut by 3 bases, the J end by 5 bases, with 16 bases between. CDR3 length equals 14 residues. The CDR3 is CSASAGSLGYGYTF. Here the CDR3 DNA reads TGCAGTGCTAGTGCCGGGAGCCTTGGGTATGGCTACACCTTC.

V gene TRBV6-5 combines with J gene TRBJ1-5; tentatively, D is TRBD1 (5 bases). Germline loops: CDR1 MNHEY, CDR2 SVGAGI. There are 15 residues in the CDR3. CDR3 sequence: CDDIRAGAGGPAQHF. CDR3 nucleotide sequence: TGTGACGATATTAGGGCAGGCGCCGGGGGTCCAGCCCAGCATTTT.

This clone was seen only a few times. The CDR3 DNA is TGCGCCAGCAGCCCGGACAGCCAGAGCTCTGGAAACACCATATATTTT. Translation: CASSPDSQSSGNTIYF. V is TRBV5-1 and J is TRBJ1-3; tentatively, D is TRBD1 (6 bases). This CDR3 comprises 16 residues. Trimming removed 4 bases at V and 0 bases at J, with 14 bases between. Germline assignment: CDR1 SGHRS and CDR2 YFSETQ. The full variable domain, completed using reference TRBV5-1 and TRBJ1-3, is KAGVTQTPRYLIKTRGQQVTLSCSPISGHRSVSWYQQTPGQGLQFLFEYFSETQRNKGNFPGRFSGRQFSNSRSEMNVSTLELGDSALYLCASSPDSQSSGNTIYFGEGSWLTVV.

The V and J genes are TRBV6-2 or TRBV6-3 and TRBJ2-5; 8 bases fit TRBD1. Unmatched junction bases numbered 4, after V lost 2 bases and J lost 2 bases. CDR3 size: 15 residues. The germline V gene has CDR1 MNHEY and CDR2 SVGEGT. CDR3 loop: CASSYGQGGQETQYF. The CDR3 region has the DNA TGTGCCAGCAGTTACGGACAGGGTGGGCAAGAGACCCAGTACTTC.

This clone was counted a single time. V gene TRBV9 combines with J gene TRBJ2-5; 7 nucleotides agree with TRBD2. The J segment lost 9 bases and the V segment lost 3 bases, leaving 14 bases of the junction unmatched. This CDR3 has 15 amino acids. Germline V gives CDR1 SGDLS, CDR2 YYNGEE. For the CDR3, the DNA is TGTGCCAGCAGCGCCCCTGGAGCGGGGCCGGTCTCCCAGTACTTC. It specifies CASSAPGAGPVSQYF.

This rearrangement joins TRBV5-1 to TRBJ2-2, with a possible D match to TRBD1 (6 bases). V was pared by 4 bases and J by 4 bases, with 11 bases between. Germline CDR1 SGHRS, CDR2 YFSETQ. The CDR3 totals 14 residues. The CDR3 protein is CASSQDSSTGELFF. The DNA of the CDR3 is TGCGCCAGCAGCCAGGACAGTTCCACCGGGGAGCTGTTTTTT.